This TCR beta chain derives from a study of shared clonotypes between healthy human individuals. Sequencing used immunoSEQ multiplex PCR; TCRdb keeps in-frame clones, though not all of them. The table records around 700,000 clones, roughly 70% of them present only once. The CDR3 covers 15 residues. Germline CDR1 MDHEN, CDR2 SYDVKM. V shed 8 bases, J shed 1 base, and the junction held 8 bases outside the gene matches. The chain combines TRBV28 with TRBJ2-3; 8 bases are shared with TRBD1. The source is a woman in her 30s in good health. Sample: memory CD4+ T cells sorted from blood. Subset denoted: CD45RA-negative fraction. The DNA for the CDR3 is TGTGCCAGCGAATCTCAGGGGGCGGGCACAGATACGCAGTATTTT. Protein sequence: CASESQGAGTDTQYF. Combining the CDR3 with reference TRBV28 and TRBJ2-3 gives the whole variable domain DVKVTQSSRYLVKRTGEKVFLECVQDMDHENMFWYRQDPGLGLRLIYFSYDVKMKEKGDIPEGYSVSREKKERFSLILESASTNQTSMYLCASESQGAGTDTQYFGPGTRLTVL.